The entry that follows covers one T cell receptor (beta chain) sequence. Using immunoSEQ multiplex PCR, the repertoire was profiled, and TCRdb retains in-frame clones only, with some absent. The sample includes about 76,000 clones, roughly 92% of them seen just once. This record comes from a study of T cell changes during pregnancy in multiple sclerosis. Deletions cut 4 bases from V and 0 bases from J, with 8 bases between. CDR3 length equals 14 residues. Germline V lookup: CDR1 SGHKS, CDR2 YYEKEE (reference sequence). This chain connects TRBV5-5 to TRBJ1-5; D unclear. This receptor was taken from a female donor in good health, enrolled as a control in a pregnancy study. The input for sequencing was peripheral blood, taken in the first trimester of pregnancy. The CDR3 spells CASSPLYSNQPQHF. The CDR3 DNA follows: TGTGCCAGCAGCCCCCTGTATAGCAATCAGCCCCAGCATTTT.